These 21 T cell receptor beta chains came from one sample sequenced in a study of cytomegalovirus exposure and HLA in healthy donors. Sequenced by immunoSEQ multiplex PCR; TCRdb stores in-frame clones only, minus some. The sample carries 80,000 to 100,000 clones, around 88% recorded once. The sample consisted of PBMCs. The receptors come from a woman aged 25 to 39 in good health and CMV-seronegative.

This clone came up a few times. The chain links TRBV2 to TRBJ2-7; no definite D call. The germline V gene encodes CDR1 SNHLY and CDR2 FYNNEI. The CDR3 runs to 11 residues. Between the trimmed V and J ends, which lost 3 bases and 3 bases, there was a span of 3 bases. The CDR3 coding sequence is TGTGCCAGCAGTGAGTACTACGAGCAGTACTTC. It yields the protein CASSEYYEQYF.

V is TRBV28 and J is TRBJ1-2; D is perhaps TRBD1 (6 bases). Trimming took 7 bases from V and 8 from J, leaving 26 bases between them. The CDR3 loop spans 16 amino acids. Germline assignment: CDR1 MDHEN and CDR2 SYDVKM. CDR3 nucleotides: TGTGCCAGCACCACCCCTCCGGGACACCTCTTGGAGGGCTACACCTTC. It specifies CASTTPPGHLLEGYTF.

The chain has TRBV4-3 and TRBJ2-6; possibly TRBD1 for D (5 bases). Germline CDR1 and CDR2: LGHNA and YSLEER. Trimming stripped 3 bases from V and 2 bases from J, with 8 bases between. The CDR3 consists of 15 residues. The CDR3 here is CASSQGQAGANVLTF. CDR3 DNA: TGCGCCAGCAGCCAGGGGCAGGCTGGGGCCAACGTCCTGACTTTC.

The chain carries TRBV5-1 and TRBJ2-5; no reliable D call. Trimming shortened V by 4 bases and J by 5 bases, and 18 bases separated the two germline ends. The CDR3 totals 15 residues. Germline CDR1 and CDR2: SGHRS and YFSETQ. The CDR3 sequence: CASSLGLYLRETQYF. As DNA, the CDR3 is TGCGCCAGCAGCCTCGGGTTATATCTTCGCGAGACCCAGTACTTC.

This clone was seen a few times. V and J are TRBV5-4 and TRBJ1-1; D uncertain. V dropped 4 bases and J dropped 2 bases, with 15 bases sitting between them. Germline V CDR1 and CDR2: SGHNT, YYREEE (reference sequence). The CDR3 contains 15 residues. The CDR3 region has the DNA TGTGCCAGCAGCGCCTCTACGGGGATTAACACTGAAGCTTTCTTT. As protein: CASSASTGINTEAFF.

The chain recombines TRBV2 with TRBJ2-5; TRBD1 matches 8 bases. CDR3 length equals 15 residues. Germline CDR1 SNHLY, CDR2 FYNNEI. The V segment lost 5 bases and the J segment 2 bases; nucleotides outside the gene matches: 7. The DNA of the CDR3 is TGTGCCAGCAGTCGACAGGGGATTTGGCAAGAGACCCAGTACTTC. Translated, it gives CASSRQGIWQETQYF.

V is TRBV27 and J is TRBJ1-2, with D unclear. Germline V lookup: CDR1 MNHEY, CDR2 SMNVEV (reference sequence). The germline V and J ends were trimmed by 3 bases and 6 bases, with 11 bases remaining between them. The CDR3 contains 13 residues. This chain's CDR3 is CASSLSGNHGYTF. For the CDR3, the DNA is TGTGCCAGCAGTTTGTCGGGAAACCATGGCTACACCTTC.

This chain joins TRBV21-1 and TRBJ1-3; the table's D call, TRBD1, was not checked against the DNA. TRBV21-1 counts as a pseudogene. CDR3 length: 15 amino acids. The CDR3 sequence is CASSATGPQGNTIYF. The CDR3 DNA reads TGTGCCAGCAGCGCGACAGGCCCCCAGGGAAACACCATATATTTT.

This clone occurred a few times. V and J are TRBV19 and TRBJ1-1; TRBD1 agrees at 9 bases. CDR1 is LNHDA, CDR2 SQIVND, per germline (reference sequence). With 4 bases clipped from V and 4 bases from J, the junction kept 4 bases outside the gene matches. The CDR3 runs 14 residues. The CDR3 is CASSNRGRSTEAFF. The CDR3 region has the DNA TGTGCCAGTAGTAACAGGGGGCGTAGCACTGAAGCTTTCTTT.

This clone has only one observation. The chain couples TRBV7-2 to TRBJ1-5; 8 nucleotides match TRBD1. The CDR3 has 15 amino acids. With 5 bases clipped from V and 5 bases from J, the junction kept 8 bases outside the gene matches. The germline gives CDR1 SGHTA, CDR2 FQGNSA. The CDR3 sequence: CASSRGQVGDQPQHF. In nucleotides, the CDR3 is TGTGCCAGCAGCCGGGGACAGGTAGGGGATCAGCCCCAGCATTTT.

V and J are TRBV18 and TRBJ2-7; TRBD1 agrees at 9 bases. CDR3 length equals 15 residues. Germline lookup yields CDR1 KGHSH and CDR2 LQKENI. J lost 4 bases, V lost 4 bases, and 8 bases had no gene match. The CDR3 DNA follows: TGTGCCAGCTCACTCTCGCCTGACAGGGGGTACGAGCAGTACTTC. It is translated as CASSLSPDRGYEQYF.

The chain has TRBV5-1 and TRBJ2-1; TRBD2 aligns across 8 bases. Germline V lookup: CDR1 SGHRS, CDR2 YFSETQ. The V gene end was trimmed by 0 bases and the J gene end by 9 bases; junction bases not matched to a gene: 8. The CDR3 consists of 15 residues. The DNA of the CDR3 is TGCGCCAGCAGCTTGGACGGGAGGGCCTCCGTTGAGCAGTTCTTC. It codes for CASSLDGRASVEQFF.

The chain couples TRBV4-1 to TRBJ2-7; possible D gene TRBD2, 6 bases. V shed 1 base and J shed 1 base, with 14 bases lying between them. The CDR3 runs to 16 residues. Looked up from germline, CDR1 is MGHRA and CDR2 is YSYEKL. In nucleotides, the CDR3 is TGCGCCAGCAGCCAAGGTGACGGGAGTCGGTCCTACGAGCAGTACTTC. This sequence encodes CASSQGDGSRSYEQYF.

This clone was seen a few times. V usage is TRBV19 and J usage is TRBJ1-6; a possible D gene is TRBD1 (5 bases). Between the trimmed V and J ends, which lost 5 bases and 8 bases, there was a span of 13 bases. CDR3 length: 14 residues. The germline V gene has CDR1 LNHDA and CDR2 SQIVND (reference sequence). In DNA form, the CDR3 reads TGTGCCAGTAGTTGGGGCAGGGAATATTCACCCCTCCACTTT. Protein: CASSWGREYSPLHF.

Only a few counts were recorded for this clone. This chain uses TRBV6-5 with TRBJ2-1, with 8 bases that match TRBD1. This CDR3 spans 14 amino acids. V gave up 11 bases and J gave up 7 bases; unmatched junction bases: 13. Germline V gene data show CDR1 as MNHEY and CDR2 as SVGAGI. This CDR3 reads CASSRRTGRNEQFF. The DNA for the CDR3 is TGTGCCTCCTCTCGCCGGACAGGGAGGAATGAGCAGTTCTTC.

In its sample, this clone was seen a few times. The chain joins TRBV4-2 to TRBJ1-2; a weak D match, TRBD1 (6 bases). Trimming shortened V by 0 bases and J by 6 bases, and 17 bases separated the two germline ends. Germline values: CDR1 LGHNA, CDR2 YNFKEQ. This CDR3 contains 16 residues. CDR3 protein: CASSQDAQRDTNGYTF. In nucleotides, the CDR3 is TGTGCCAGCAGCCAAGATGCCCAGCGGGACACGAATGGCTACACCTTC.

The CDR3 reads CASSFGDYSNQPQHF. In DNA form, the CDR3 reads TGTGCCAGCAGCTTCGGTGACTATAGCAATCAGCCCCAGCATTTT. This chain joins TRBV5-5 and TRBJ1-5; D call uncertain. From germline, CDR1 is SGHKS and CDR2 YYEKEE (reference sequence). Trimming shortened V by 2 bases and J by 0 bases, and 9 bases separated the two germline ends. The CDR3 loop spans 15 amino acids.

The chain recombines TRBV5-1 with TRBJ1-2; the D gene is possibly TRBD1 (5 bases). Germline CDR1 is SGHRS and CDR2 is YFSETQ. The V gene lost 0 bases and the J gene lost 6 bases, with 9 bases spanning the gap. The CDR3 spans 13 residues. DNA for the CDR3: TGCGCCAGCAGCTTGGGGGGCGCGAATGGCTACACCTTC. Translating gives CASSLGGANGYTF.

The chain joins TRBV7-9 to TRBJ1-3, with 9 bases lining up with TRBD1. The trim removed 3 bases at V and 0 bases at J, leaving 9 bases unmatched. Germline V gene lookup returns CDR1 SEHNR and CDR2 FQNEAQ (reference sequence). The CDR3 sequence is 18 residues long. CDR3 amino acids: CASSLGTGPTNSGNTIYF. CDR3 DNA sequence: TGTGCCAGCAGCTTGGGGACAGGGCCTACTAACTCTGGAAACACCATATATTTT.

The CDR3 sequence is CASSYSRWNEKLFF. The CDR3 bases are TGTGCCAGCAGTTACTCGAGGTGGAATGAAAAACTGTTTTTT. V and J are TRBV6-5 and TRBJ1-4; D ambiguous. Trimming shortened V by 0 bases and J by 5 bases, and 7 bases separated the two germline ends. The CDR3 spans 14 residues. CDR1 and CDR2 from the germline V gene are MNHEY and SVGAGI.

The chain employs TRBV29-1 and TRBJ1-1; D unclear. The CDR3 sequence is 13 residues long. Between the trimmed V and J ends, which lost 7 bases and 7 bases, there was a span of 19 bases. The germline V gene encodes CDR1 SQVTM and CDR2 ANQGSEA. The CDR3: CSGLPRREGEAFF. DNA for the CDR3: TGCAGCGGGCTCCCGAGAAGAGAGGGTGAAGCTTTCTTT.